A single sample is the source of the 5 T cell receptor beta chains below, sequenced in a study of identifying expanded T cells in peripheral blood. Sequencing used immunoSEQ multiplex PCR; TCRdb keeps in-frame clones, though not all of them. This sample carries approximately 97,000 clones, 88% of them seen once, and the ten largest clones take around an eighth. Sequences were obtained from blood. Receptors originate from a person aged 18 to 69 in good health.

The rearrangement uses TRBV6-5 and TRBJ2-7; 12 nucleotides match TRBD2. The CDR3 sequence is 16 residues long. The germline gives CDR1 MNHEY, CDR2 SVGAGI. J lost 0 bases, V lost 2 bases, and 2 bases had no gene match. The CDR3 is CASSYLTSGGSYEQYF. Here the CDR3 DNA reads TGTGCCAGCAGTTACCTGACTAGCGGGGGCTCCTACGAGCAGTACTTC.

The gene calls are TRBV7-6 and TRBJ1-3; the D is unclear. Germline V gene lookup returns CDR1 SGHVS and CDR2 FNYEAQ. CDR3 length equals 14 residues. V shed 5 bases and J shed 0 bases, with 8 bases lying between them. The CDR3 loop is CASSSGSSGNTIYF. The CDR3 region has the DNA TGTGCCAGCAGCAGCGGGTCCTCTGGAAACACCATATATTTT.

This chain connects TRBV28 to TRBJ1-5; TRBD1 aligns across 8 bases. Germline CDR1 is MDHEN and CDR2 is SYDVKM. The length of the CDR3 is 16 residues. The V segment lost 2 bases and the J segment 5 bases; nucleotides outside the gene matches: 8. The CDR3, as DNA: TGTGCCAGCAGTTTAGGACAGGGAAGTAACGATCAGCCCCAGCATTTT. It translates to CASSLGQGSNDQPQHF.

V usage is TRBV4-1 and J usage is TRBJ2-2; D gene unclear. CDR1 is MGHRA, CDR2 YSYEKL, per germline. The V and J ends lost 1 base and 1 base respectively, with 4 bases between them. The CDR3 has 14 amino acids. The CDR3 sequence: CASSQVLNTGELFF. The CDR3 bases are TGCGCCAGCAGCCAAGTATTGAACACCGGGGAGCTGTTTTTT.

The chain employs TRBV5-8 and TRBJ2-7; TRBD1 matches 12 bases. Trimming cost V 0 bases and J 7 bases; bases outside gene matches: 11. The CDR3 runs 17 residues. Germline assignment: CDR1 SGHTS and CDR2 YDEGEE. DNA for the CDR3: TGTGCCAGCAGCTTGGGGACGGGGGACAGGGGGCGTCGGGAGCAGTACTTC. This translates into CASSLGTGDRGRREQYF.